This TCR beta chain derives from a study of shared clonotypes between healthy human individuals. General study points: Researchers found naive subsets generally carried larger estimated richness than memory subsets.

A note on this clone: Its matching antigen is unknown.

V lost 5 bases and J lost 2, with 10 bases in between. Germline assignment: CDR1 MNHEY and CDR2 SMNVEV (reference sequence). This CDR3 has 13 amino acids. As processed by the authors: ImmunoSEQ yielded junction-only sequences lacking quality scores, so filtering differed. Data came from immunoSEQ multiplex PCR; TCRdb stores just in-frame clones and leaves some out. V and J calls and clone size are those listed in that table; D and trimming were worked out from the DNA. The profile shows around 1,900,000 clones, 80% to 95% of them singletons. It was CD45RO-negative cells, positively selected for CCR7, that made up naive CD8 cells, with terminally differentiated effector memory CD45RA+ cells excluded. The study drew all its donors from Caucasian adults living in Nashville, Tennessee.

This chain links TRBV27 with TRBJ2-7; possibly TRBD1 for D (6 bases). The clonotype comes from a man aged 18 to 35 in good health. Some clones in this sample may be carry-over from other donors' samples. The sequencing sample was made of naive CD8+ T cells from PBMCs. In DNA form, the CDR3 reads TGTGCCAGCAGTAGGACAGATGCCTACGAGCAGTACTTC. The encoded protein is CASSRTDAYEQYF.